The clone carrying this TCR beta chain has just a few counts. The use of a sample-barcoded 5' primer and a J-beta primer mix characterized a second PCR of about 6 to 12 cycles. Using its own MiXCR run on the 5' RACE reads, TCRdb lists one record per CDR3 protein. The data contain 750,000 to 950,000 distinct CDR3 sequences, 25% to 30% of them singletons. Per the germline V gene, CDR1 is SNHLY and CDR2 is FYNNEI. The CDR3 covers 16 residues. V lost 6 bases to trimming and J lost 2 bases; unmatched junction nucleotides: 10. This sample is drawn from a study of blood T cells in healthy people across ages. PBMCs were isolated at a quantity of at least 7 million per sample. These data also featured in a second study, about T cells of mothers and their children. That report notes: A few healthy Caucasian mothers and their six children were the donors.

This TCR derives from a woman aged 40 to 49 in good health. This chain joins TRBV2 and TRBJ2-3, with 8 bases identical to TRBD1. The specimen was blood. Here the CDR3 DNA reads TGTGCCAGCAGGCCGACCGGGACAGGAATCACAGATACGCAGTATTTT. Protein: CASRPTGTGITDTQYF.